The rows below give T cell receptor beta chains drawn from one sample of a study of T-cell reconstitution after alpha-beta-depleted transplantation in children. TCRdb recomputed calls from the PCR reads with MiXCR, one row per CDR3 protein. Among a few hundred thousand distinct CDR3 sequences listed, over 9.5% were seen once. Sequenced material: PBMCs from the stem cell graft donor, taken from the stem cell graft. These receptors were taken from a human donor who donated a stem cell graft to a child with SCID. Both conserved end residues are part of each CDR3. Each record gives: clone size, J gene, V gene, D gene, CDR3 DNA, CDR3 protein. A D gene is named only where the DNA matches it firmly. The size of a clone is reported for some rows only, either as once, few or many, or as a class for expanded clones.

many TRBJ1-3 TRBV6-5 - TGTGCCAGCAGCCACAGAGCGGGATCGGGAAACACCATATATTTT CASSHRAGSGNTIYF
many TRBJ2-3 TRBV4-2 TRBD1 TGTGCCAGCAGCCAAGGAGATGGGGGGACAGGAGAAACAGATACGCAGTATTTT CASSQGDGGTGETDTQYF
many TRBJ1-5 TRBV6-5 TRBD1 TGTGCCAGCAGTTACGACAGGGATGACCAGCCCCAGCATTTT CASSYDRDDQPQHF
- TRBJ2-1 TRBV20-1 TRBD2 TGCAGTGCTCCAACTATAGCGGGGGGAACCGAGCAGTTCTTC CSAPTIAGGTEQFF
many TRBJ1-1 TRBV20-1 - TGCAGTGCTAGATCGGCAGGGGTCATGAACACTGAAGCTTTCTTT CSARSAGVMNTEAFF
many TRBJ2-7 TRBV7-8 - TGTGCCAGCAGCTTAGTTCCCAGGGACGGCTACGAGCAGTACTTC CASSLVPRDGYEQYF
- TRBJ1-5 TRBV5-1 - TGCGCCAGCAGCTCCGGACATCTTAATCAGCCCCAGCATTTT CASSSGHLNQPQHF
many TRBJ1-2 TRBV5-1 - TGCGCCAGCAGCTTGCCTCTCCTGGGACCGCGTGACTATGGCTACACCTTC CASSLPLLGPRDYGYTF
many TRBJ2-7 TRBV27 TRBD1 TGTGCCAGCAGTTTAAGGGCTCCAGGGGGCTCCTACGAGCAGTACTTC CASSLRAPGGSYEQYF
many TRBJ2-1 TRBV5-6 - TGTGCCAGCAGCTCGGAGGTGAATGAGCAGTTCTTC CASSSEVNEQFF
- TRBJ1-1 TRBV20-1 - TGCAGTGCCATAGATCACCGGCGGAACACTGAAGCTTTCTTT CSAIDHRRNTEAFF
many TRBJ1-1 TRBV5-1 - TGCGCCAGCAGCCTAAACCCGACAGGATTGAACACTGAAGCTTTCTTT CASSLNPTGLNTEAFF
many TRBJ2-2 TRBV28 - TGTGCCAGCAGCCTCCACGCAAACACCGGGGAGCTGTTTTTT CASSLHANTGELFF
many TRBJ2-2 TRBV7-3 TRBD2 TGTGCCAGCAGCCCGGGACTAGCGGATGGGACCGGGGAGCTGTTTTTT CASSPGLADGTGELFF
many TRBJ2-3 TRBV20-1 TRBD2 TGCAGTGCTGTGACTAGCGGGGGGGAAGTTGGTACGCAGTATTTT CSAVTSGGEVGTQYF
- TRBJ1-2 TRBV12-3/TRBV12-4 - TGTGCCAGCAGTTTGGAGACTGGCATTTCCTATGGCTACACCTTC CASSLETGISYGYTF
many TRBJ1-1 TRBV12-3/TRBV12-4 - TGTGCCAGCAGTTTCGGGCAGGGGAGGAGGAACACTGAAGCTTTCTTT CASSFGQGRRNTEAFF
many TRBJ2-3 TRBV5-1 TRBD2 TGCGCCAGCAGCGTCGTCGGGGGGGATACGCAGTATTTT CASSVVGGDTQYF
many TRBJ2-1 TRBV5-6 - TGTGCCGGTGAGGAGAGCTCCTACAATGAGCAGTTCTTC CAGEESSYNEQFF
many TRBJ2-3 TRBV7-9 - TGTGCCAGCACCCAGATAAAAGGGGGGGACACAGATACGCAGTATTTT CASTQIKGGDTDTQYF
many TRBJ2-2 TRBV30 - TGTGCCTGGACGTCCAACACCGGGGAGCTGTTTTTT CAWTSNTGELFF
many TRBJ1-1 TRBV7-9 - TGTGCCAGCAGCTTCTGGGGAGGCAGGGACGACACTGAAGCTTTCTTT CASSFWGGRDDTEAFF
few TRBJ2-4 TRBV5-1 - TGCGCCAGCAGCTTTCAGGGGGGCCCAGGGGGAAACATTCAGTACTTC CASSFQGGPGGNIQYF
many TRBJ1-2 TRBV5-1 - TGCGCCAGCAGCCCAGCACCAGGGAGTGGGGTCTATGGCTACACCTTC CASSPAPGSGVYGYTF
few TRBJ2-1 TRBV4-1 TRBD2 TGCGCCAGCAGCGGCGGTAGCGGGGGGGCGAACAATGAGCAGTTCTTC CASSGGSGGANNEQFF
- TRBJ2-2 TRBV20-1 TRBD2 TGCAGTGCCACGGGGGGGAGTTGGGGCGGGGAGCTGTTTTTT CSATGGSWGGELFF
many TRBJ1-2 TRBV5-1 TRBD1 TGCGCCAGCAGCTACCGGGACAGGGCCGACCGGTGCACCTTC CASSYRDRADRCTF
many TRBJ2-2 TRBV29-1 - TGCAGCGTTGACAGGGGGGCGACCGGGGAGCTGTTTTTT CSVDRGATGELFF
many TRBJ1-1 TRBV18 - TGTGCCAGCTCAGATCGACTGAACACTGAAGCTTTCTTT CASSDRLNTEAFF
few TRBJ2-7 TRBV4-1 - TGCGCCAGCAGCCGAGGTGGACCGGGGTGGAACGAGCAGTACTTC CASSRGGPGWNEQYF
many TRBJ2-2 TRBV12-3/TRBV12-4 - TGTGCCAGCAGTCCCGAGTACACCGGGGAGCTGTTTTTT CASSPEYTGELFF